The 17 T cell receptor beta chains given below trace back to one sample, sequenced in a study of shared clonotypes between healthy human individuals. The method was immunoSEQ multiplex PCR; TCRdb's version includes in-frame clones alone and lacks a portion of them. Here the sample spans some 470,000 clones, 76% being singletons. Source material: PBMCs. These receptors were taken from a woman aged 40 to 55 in good health. Some clones in this sample may be carry-over from other donors' samples.

This clone was counted many times. The genes are TRBV6-1 and TRBJ2-7; D may be TRBD1 (5 bases). The germline gives CDR1 MNHNS, CDR2 SASEGT. This CDR3 is 13 amino acids long. The V end lost 6 bases, the J end lost 0 bases, and 9 bases lay between the germline ends. CDR3 nucleotide sequence: TGTGCCAGCAGCTCAGGGTACTCCTACGAGCAGTACTTC. Translated, it gives CASSSGYSYEQYF.

This clone showed up just once. The chain combines TRBV4-1 with TRBJ2-7; the D call may be TRBD1 or TRBD2 (6 bases each). The CDR3 consists of 17 residues. V lost 0 bases, J lost 2 bases, and 17 bases lay in between. Germline V gene data show CDR1 as MGHRA and CDR2 as YSYEKL. The CDR3, as DNA: TGCGCCAGCAGCCAAGATCTATGGGGGGCTTCTCCCTACGAGCAGTACTTC. Its translation: CASSQDLWGASPYEQYF.

The V and J genes are TRBV5-4 and TRBJ2-3; D perhaps matches TRBD2 (6 bases). V shed 4 bases and J shed 4 bases, with 19 bases lying between them. Germline V gene data show CDR1 as SGHNT and CDR2 as YYREEE (reference sequence). This CDR3 has 16 amino acids. In DNA, the CDR3 is TGTGCCAGCAGCCCTACCCCGACGGGAGTGGCAGATACGCAGTATTTT. It encodes CASSPTPTGVADTQYF.

On this clone itself: The sample has other DNA sequences that encode this CDR3 too. This chain uses TRBV20-1 with TRBJ2-3; D is undetermined. Germline lookup yields CDR1 DFQATT and CDR2 SNEGSKA (reference sequence). There are 10 residues in the CDR3. Trimming removed 5 bases from V and 6 bases from J, with 6 bases in between. CDR3 DNA: TGCAGTGCTTCCAGGGATACGCAGTATTTT. The encoded protein is CSASRDTQYF.

The chain combines TRBV11-2 with TRBJ2-7, with 8 bases aligning to TRBD2. From germline, CDR1 is SGHAT and CDR2 FQNNGV. The CDR3 spans 15 residues. Trimming cost V 4 bases and J 0 bases; bases outside gene matches: 5. The CDR3 DNA is TGTGCCAGCAGCTCCTTAGCGGGATACTCCTACGAGCAGTACTTC. This encodes CASSSLAGYSYEQYF.

The chain has TRBV6-1 and TRBJ2-7; tentative D call: TRBD2 (5 bases). CDR1 MNHNS and CDR2 SASEGT come from the germline V gene. This CDR3 comprises 14 residues. V gave up 3 bases and J gave up 4 bases, with 13 bases separating them. CDR3 in DNA: TGTGCCAGCAGTGAGAGGGTGGGGTTGTACGAGCAGTACTTC. It is translated as CASSERVGLYEQYF.

The rearrangement links TRBV9 to TRBJ1-2; 7 bases map to TRBD1. Germline lookup yields CDR1 SGDLS and CDR2 YYNGEE. CDR3 size: 14 residues. V was clipped by 0 bases and J by 4 bases; unmatched bases: 3. CDR3 in DNA: TGTGCCAGCAGCGTAGGGTCAGGGGGCTATGGCTACACCTTC. Encoded protein: CASSVGSGGYGYTF.

This clone was observed at least ten times. The J gene is TRBJ2-7, the V gene TRBV4-2, with 9 nucleotides matching TRBD2. Germline V gives CDR1 LGHNA, CDR2 YNFKEQ. The CDR3 covers 15 residues. The ends lost 1 base at V and 3 bases at J; junction bases unmatched: 4. The CDR3, as DNA: TGTGCCAGCAGCCAAGTAGCGGGAGTGAACTACGAGCAGTACTTC. Its protein is CASSQVAGVNYEQYF.

This clone has a single count. The genes are TRBV30 and TRBJ2-5; D is unclear. The germline V gene has CDR1 GTSNPN and CDR2 SVGIG (reference sequence). V lost 1 base and J 1 base, leaving 7 bases between the germline ends. The CDR3 has 13 amino acids. The CDR3 region has the DNA TGTGCCTGGAGTGGGAATATCCAAGAGACCCAGTACTTC. This sequence encodes CAWSGNIQETQYF.

As to this clone: A read error is the likely source, as a far larger clone sits one nucleotide away. Other DNA sequences in the same sample also yield this CDR3. This rearrangement joins TRBV15 to TRBJ2-1; perhaps D is TRBD1 or TRBD2 (5 bases each). V was cut by 1 base and J by 2 bases, with 9 bases left in between. The CDR3 is 15 amino acids. Looked up from germline, CDR1 is LNHNV and CDR2 is YYDKDF (reference sequence). CDR3 in DNA: TGTGCCACCAGCAGAGCGAGGGACCCCTACAATGAGCAGTTCTTC. Translation: CATSRARDPYNEQFF.

In the case of this clone: The junction does not match germline at one end; this may be a read error. The chain is built from TRBV7-7 and TRBJ2-7, with D unclear. This CDR3 contains 15 residues. Looked up from germline, CDR1 is SSHAT and CDR2 is FNYEAQ (reference sequence). The CDR3 nucleotides are TGTGCTAGCAGCCCTGGTCCCCGTGGTGCGTACGAGCAGTACTTC. This codes for CASSPGPRGAYEQYF.

This clone was recorded a few times. The rearrangement links TRBV7-8 to TRBJ2-7, with D tentatively TRBD1 or TRBD2 (7 bases each). CDR3 length: 14 amino acids. V lost 5 bases, J lost 7 bases, and 18 bases lay in between. Germline assignment: CDR1 SGHVS and CDR2 FQNEAQ. CDR3 amino acids: CASSQGGQFREQYF. The CDR3 DNA sequence: TGTGCCAGCAGCCAGGGGGGGCAGTTTAGGGAGCAGTACTTC.

The J gene is TRBJ1-1, the V gene TRBV30, with 7 bases that match TRBD1. Germline V gene sequence: CDR1 GTSNPN, CDR2 SVGIG (reference sequence). This CDR3 comprises 13 residues. The V gene end was trimmed by 4 bases and the J gene end by 1 base; junction bases not matched to a gene: 3. The CDR3 loop reads CAWNNRGNTEAFF. The CDR3 bases are TGTGCCTGGAATAACAGGGGGAACACTGAAGCTTTCTTT.

V is TRBV5-1 and J is TRBJ2-7, with D hard to call. CDR1 is SGHRS, CDR2 YFSETQ, per germline. Trimming cost V 0 bases and J 3 bases, with 16 bases left between them. The length of the CDR3 is 16 residues. The CDR3 here is CASSLAGAGYGYEQYF. The CDR3 coding sequence is TGCGCCAGCAGCTTGGCCGGAGCAGGTTACGGCTACGAGCAGTACTTC. Full variable domain (remainder filled in from reference TRBV5-1 and TRBJ2-7): KAGVTQTPRYLIKTRGQQVTLSCSPISGHRSVSWYQQTPGQGLQFLFEYFSETQRNKGNFPGRFSGRQFSNSRSEMNVSTLELGDSALYLCASSLAGAGYGYEQYFGPGTRLTVT.

This clone showed up just a few times. A much larger clone lies a single base off, so this may be a read error. CDR3 coding DNA: TGCAGCGTTGGCCTTAGGGGGTACAATGAGCAGTTCTTC. Translation gives CSVGLRGYNEQFF. The chain combines TRBV29-1 with TRBJ2-1; the D gene is possibly TRBD1 (6 bases). CDR3 length equals 13 residues. V was pared by 4 bases and J by 4 bases, with 11 bases between. Germline CDR1 reads SQVTM; CDR2 reads ANQGSEA.

This clone has a handful of counts. The V gene is TRBV9, the J gene TRBJ2-7; D not certain. CDR3 size: 14 residues. Between the trimmed V and J ends, which lost 0 bases and 0 bases, there was a span of 7 bases. From germline, CDR1 is SGDLS and CDR2 YYNGEE. The CDR3, as DNA: TGTGCCAGCAGCGTAGTGGGCGACTCCTACGAGCAGTACTTC. Amino acids: CASSVVGDSYEQYF.

The genes are TRBV15 and TRBJ2-1, with D perhaps given as TRBD1 or TRBD2 (5 bases each). The germline V gene encodes CDR1 LNHNV and CDR2 YYDKDF (reference sequence). The V end was cut by 5 bases, the J end by 5 bases, with 16 bases between. The CDR3 has 15 amino acids. The CDR3 sequence is CATSPEFGGDNEQFF. CDR3 nucleotide sequence: TGTGCCACCAGCCCTGAGTTTGGGGGAGACAATGAGCAGTTCTTC. The full variable domain, completed using reference TRBV15 and TRBJ2-1, is DAMVIQNPRYQVTQFGKPVTLSCSQTLNHNVMYWYQQKSSQAPKLLFHYYDKDFNNEADTPDNFQSRRPNTSFCFLDIRSPGLGDTAMYLCATSPEFGGDNEQFFGPGTRLTVL.